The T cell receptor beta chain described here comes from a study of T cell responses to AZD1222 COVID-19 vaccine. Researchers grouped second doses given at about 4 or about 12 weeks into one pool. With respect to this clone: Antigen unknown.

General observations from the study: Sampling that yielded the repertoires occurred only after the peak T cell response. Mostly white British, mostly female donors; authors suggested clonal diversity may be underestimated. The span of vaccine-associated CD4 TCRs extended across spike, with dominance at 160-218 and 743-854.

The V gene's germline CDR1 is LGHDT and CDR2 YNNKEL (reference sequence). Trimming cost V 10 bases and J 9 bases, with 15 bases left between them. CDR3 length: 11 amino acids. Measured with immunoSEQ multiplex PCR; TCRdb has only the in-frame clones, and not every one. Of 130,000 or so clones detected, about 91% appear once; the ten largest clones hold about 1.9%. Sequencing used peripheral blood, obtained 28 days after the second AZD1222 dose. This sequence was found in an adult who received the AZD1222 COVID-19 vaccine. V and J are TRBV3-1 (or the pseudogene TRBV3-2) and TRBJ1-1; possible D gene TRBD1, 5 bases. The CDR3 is CATRGGKKAFF. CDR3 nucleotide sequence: TGTGCCACCCGTGGGGGGAAAAAAGCTTTCTTT.